The source of this T cell receptor beta chain is a study of T cells in Graves' hyperthyroidism and ophthalmopathy. CDR3 length equals 15 residues. J gave up 6 bases and V 2 bases, and 7 bases lay outside the gene matches. The V gene's germline CDR1 is MNHEY and CDR2 SVGAGI. Aged 18 to 65, the patients had hyperthyroidism that was newly diagnosed and had lasted under 2 months. Clinical symptoms, serum thyroxine and TRAb, thyroid ultrasound and orbital computed tomography were used for the diagnoses. What was amplified from RNA transcripts were TCR beta CDR3 regions. The HTBI set primed first-round TCR CDR3 RT-PCR. Via MiXCR, TCRdb re-called the multiplex PCR reads, giving one row per CDR3 protein. The sample lists under 350,000 distinct CDR3 sequences, 18% occurring once.

The sequence came from a woman between 45 and 65 years old with Graves' hyperthyroidism. This chain connects TRBV6-5 to TRBJ2-1; 7 bases align to TRBD1. The specimen was blood. For the CDR3, the DNA is TGTGCCAGCAGTTACCTCACAGGGGTCAGCAATGAGCAGTTCTTC. Protein: CASSYLTGVSNEQFF.